The 21 T cell receptor beta chains reported below all come from one sample, sequenced in a study of blood T cells in healthy people across ages. A second 7 to 11 cycle PCR used barcoded and J-beta primers. TCRdb re-called the 5' RACE reads with MiXCR, one entry per CDR3 protein. The table records 650,000 to 1,000,000 distinct CDR3 sequences, around 36% of them present only once. The sample taken for sequencing was blood. Receptors were obtained from a young man in good health.

This chain connects TRBV7-2 to TRBJ1-5; TRBD1 matches 7 bases. Germline CDR1 reads SGHTA; CDR2 reads FQGNSA. The CDR3 consists of 14 residues. The junction had 8 bases not matched to a gene; V was cut back by 5 bases and J by 7 bases. CDR3 DNA: TGTGCCAGCAGCCCGCAGGGGGGCAGCCAGCCCCAGCATTTT. Translation gives CASSPQGGSQPQHF.

The rearrangement uses TRBV14 and TRBJ2-3, with 11 bases fitting TRBD2. Germline assignment: CDR1 SGHDN and CDR2 FVKESK. V was pared by 7 bases and J by 1 base, with 10 bases of the junction left unmatched. The CDR3 sequence is 17 residues long. The CDR3 spells CASNPFGTSGGTDTQYF. The CDR3, as DNA: TGTGCCAGCAACCCGTTTGGGACTAGCGGTGGCACAGATACGCAGTATTTT. Full variable domain (missing parts from reference TRBV14 and TRBJ2-3): EAGVTQFPSHSVIEKGQTVTLRCDPISGHDNLYWYRRVMGKEIKFLLHFVKESKQDESGMPNNRFLAERTGGTYSTLKVQPAELEDSGVYFCASNPFGTSGGTDTQYFGPGTRLTVL.

Only a few counts were recorded for this clonotype. The genes are TRBV20-1 and TRBJ2-7; 10 positions agree with TRBD1. The germline V gene encodes CDR1 DFQATT and CDR2 SNEGSKA (reference sequence). V shed 0 bases and J 3 bases; nucleotides not matched to a gene: 2. The CDR3 sequence is 14 residues long. The CDR3 protein is CSARDWDRGYEQYF. The DNA of the CDR3 is TGCAGTGCTAGAGATTGGGACAGGGGCTACGAGCAGTACTTC.

The gene calls are TRBV7-2 and TRBJ2-1; 10 bases are a match to TRBD1. The germline gives CDR1 SGHTA, CDR2 FQGNSA. Unmatched junction bases numbered 4, after V lost 5 bases and J lost 0 bases. The CDR3 covers 16 residues. In nucleotides, the CDR3 is TGTGCCAGCAGCCCGGGACAGGGGAGCTCCTACAATGAGCAGTTCTTC. This codes for CASSPGQGSSYNEQFF.

This clonotype was counted many times. The rearrangement joins TRBV7-2 to TRBJ2-7; 11 positions agree with TRBD2. The germline CDR1 and CDR2 sequences are SGHTA and FQGNSA. V trimming: 6 bases; J trimming: 2 bases; junction bases outside the gene matches: 3. This CDR3 is built from 14 residues. The CDR3 DNA is TGTGCCAGCAGTCGACTAGCGGGGACCTACGAGCAGTACTTC. Protein product: CASSRLAGTYEQYF.

This clonotype was detected a few times. This CDR3 is CASSWLTSGRRTDTQYF. DNA for the CDR3: TGTGCCAGCAGCTGGTTAACTAGCGGGAGACGCACAGATACGCAGTATTTT. The genes are TRBV7-9 and TRBJ2-3; 11 bases align to TRBD2. V was pared by 4 bases and J by 1 base, with 7 bases of the junction left unmatched. Germline CDR1 is SEHNR and CDR2 is FQNEAQ (reference sequence). This CDR3 is 17 amino acids long.

This clonotype was counted a few times. The CDR3, as DNA: TGTGCCAGCAGCGGGATCCCCCGAGGCGATGAGCAGTTCTTC. This codes for CASSGIPRGDEQFF. The V call is TRBV7-9, the J call TRBJ2-1; D call uncertain. V lost 5 bases and J 8 bases, leaving 16 bases between the germline ends. From germline, CDR1 is SEHNR and CDR2 FQNEAQ (reference sequence). This CDR3 has 14 amino acids. Drawing the rest from reference TRBV7-9 and TRBJ2-1, the complete variable domain is DTGVSQNPRHKITKRGQNVTFRCDPISEHNRLYWYRQTLGQGPEFLTYFQNEAQLEKSRLLSDRFSAERPKGSFSTLEIQRTEQGDSAMYLCASSGIPRGDEQFFGPGTRLTVL.

This clonotype has ten or more counts. The chain uses TRBV7-2 and TRBJ2-7; no reliable D call. TRBJ2-5 explains the end of the DNA better; the J call may be wrong. This CDR3 spans 16 amino acids. Germline CDR1 reads SGHTA; CDR2 reads FQGNSA. The CDR3 sequence is CASSLDVGFKGETQYF. The CDR3 nucleotides read TGTGCCAGCAGCCTTGACGTAGGCTTCAAAGGGGAGACCCAGTACTTC.

The V gene is TRBV29-1, the J gene TRBJ1-2, with D perhaps matching TRBD1 (6 bases). CDR1 is SQVTM, CDR2 ANQGSEA, per germline. The ends were cut back, 4 bases at V and 6 bases at J, with 18 bases in the middle. CDR3 size: 14 residues. The CDR3 DNA sequence: TGCAGCGTTGTTGGGGGGGCTGGAGGGGATGGCTACACCTTC. Its translation: CSVVGGAGGDGYTF.

A remark on this clonotype: A much larger clone lies one base from this, so it may be a read error. V and J are TRBV14 and TRBJ2-3; D may correspond to TRBD1 or TRBD2 (7 bases each). Germline CDR1 and CDR2: SGHDN and FVKESK. The CDR3 runs to 17 residues. CDR3 sequence (DNA): TGTGCCAACAGCCAAGATGGGAGGGGGCAGTTTGGAGATACGCAGTATTTT. Translated, it gives CANSQDGRGQFGDTQYF.

The chain uses TRBV9 and TRBJ2-1, with unresolved D. The CDR3 is 12 amino acids. V gave up 0 bases and J gave up 10 bases, with 8 bases separating them. CDR1 and CDR2 from the germline V gene are SGDLS and YYNGEE. CDR3 coding DNA: TGTGCCAGCAGCGTAGCCCCTGGGGAGCAGTTCTTC. This sequence encodes CASSVAPGEQFF.

The chain employs TRBV30 and TRBJ1-2; no definite D call. The germline gives CDR1 GTSNPN, CDR2 SVGIG (reference sequence). Trimming shortened V by 0 bases and J by 3 bases, and 11 bases separated the two germline ends. The CDR3 consists of 14 residues. CDR3 coding DNA: TGTGCCTGGAGTGTCCGGCTATTTCACTATGGCTACACCTTC. It translates to CAWSVRLFHYGYTF.

This clonotype has just one count. The chain is built from TRBV25-1 and TRBJ2-5; weak D call: TRBD2 (6 bases). Gene TRBJ2-7 matches the end of the DNA better, so the J call may be wrong. The CDR3 is made up of 12 amino acids. Germline CDR1 is MGHDK and CDR2 is SYGVNS. The CDR3 DNA follows: TGTGCCAGCGGGTCAGCGGGCCGCGAGCAGTACTTC. Translating gives CASGSAGREQYF.

The chain links TRBV15 to TRBJ2-1; D is possibly TRBD2 (5 bases). V lost 5 bases, J lost 6 bases, and 14 bases lay in between. The CDR3 is 14 residues long. Germline CDR1 reads LNHNV; CDR2 reads YYDKDF (reference sequence). The CDR3 region has the DNA TGTGCCACCAGCTGGGAAGCTAGCCCCAATGAGCAGTTCTTC. This sequence encodes CATSWEASPNEQFF. The full variable domain, rest sourced from reference TRBV15 and TRBJ2-1, is DAMVIQNPRYQVTQFGKPVTLSCSQTLNHNVMYWYQQKSSQAPKLLFHYYDKDFNNEADTPDNFQSRRPNTSFCFLDIRSPGLGDTAMYLCATSWEASPNEQFFGPGTRLTVL.

The V call is TRBV2, the J call TRBJ1-5; D gene unclear. The germline V and J ends were trimmed by 7 bases and 2 bases, with 9 bases remaining between them. Germline CDR1 reads SNHLY; CDR2 reads FYNNEI. The CDR3 extends over 13 amino acids. This chain's CDR3 is CASNDGGNQPQHF. The DNA for the CDR3 is TGTGCCAGCAACGACGGAGGCAATCAGCCCCAGCATTTT.

This sequence joins TRBV7-9 and TRBJ1-2, with D tentatively TRBD1 (5 bases). Trimming cost V 2 bases and J 7 bases, with 17 bases left between them. Germline V CDR1 and CDR2: SEHNR, FQNEAQ (reference sequence). This CDR3 has 15 amino acids. CDR3 in DNA: TGTGCCAGCAGCTTAATTGTGTGGGACGGCTTTGGCTACACCTTC. Amino acid sequence: CASSLIVWDGFGYTF.

The V gene is TRBV12-3 or TRBV12-4, the J gene TRBJ2-1; no clear D. TRBJ2-7 matches the DNA end more closely, so the J call is doubtful. This CDR3 comprises 14 residues. The chain's CDR3 is CASTLVGWENEQYF. The CDR3 bases are TGTGCCAGCACCCTCGTTGGGTGGGAAAATGAGCAGTACTTC.

CDR3 coding DNA: TGTGCCAGCAGCTTCTCTAGCGGGGGGCGTTACGAGCAGTACTTC. It encodes CASSFSSGGRYEQYF. The genes are TRBV7-2 and TRBJ2-7, with 11 nucleotides matching TRBD2. The trim removed 3 bases at V and 4 bases at J, leaving 5 bases unmatched. The CDR3 sequence is 15 residues long. Germline CDR1 and CDR2: SGHTA and FQGNSA.

The chain employs TRBV20-1 and TRBJ2-7; 8 bases fit TRBD1. Germline V gives CDR1 DFQATT, CDR2 SNEGSKA (reference sequence). The CDR3 is 14 amino acids. The J segment lost 2 bases and the V segment lost 3 bases, leaving 6 bases of the junction unmatched. The chain's CDR3 is CSASQGQEPYEQYF. The CDR3 DNA is TGCAGTGCTAGTCAGGGACAGGAACCCTACGAGCAGTACTTC.

The chain carries TRBV28 and TRBJ2-4; D gene ambiguous. The CDR3 has 14 amino acids. Germline values: CDR1 MDHEN, CDR2 SYDVKM. The ends were cut back, 3 bases at V and 0 bases at J, with 6 bases in the middle. Here the CDR3 DNA reads TGTGCCAGCAGTTTGGTTGTAGCCAAAAACATTCAGTACTTC. Translating gives CASSLVVAKNIQYF.

This clonotype showed up just a few times. The J gene is TRBJ2-4, the V gene TRBV12-3 or TRBV12-4; no clear D. This CDR3 is built from 16 residues. V shed 6 bases and J shed 1 base, with 16 bases lying between them. This chain's CDR3 is CASSAPGTSAKNIQYF. The CDR3 nucleotides are TGTGCCAGCAGCGCCCCTGGTACCTCGGCCAAAAACATTCAGTACTTC.